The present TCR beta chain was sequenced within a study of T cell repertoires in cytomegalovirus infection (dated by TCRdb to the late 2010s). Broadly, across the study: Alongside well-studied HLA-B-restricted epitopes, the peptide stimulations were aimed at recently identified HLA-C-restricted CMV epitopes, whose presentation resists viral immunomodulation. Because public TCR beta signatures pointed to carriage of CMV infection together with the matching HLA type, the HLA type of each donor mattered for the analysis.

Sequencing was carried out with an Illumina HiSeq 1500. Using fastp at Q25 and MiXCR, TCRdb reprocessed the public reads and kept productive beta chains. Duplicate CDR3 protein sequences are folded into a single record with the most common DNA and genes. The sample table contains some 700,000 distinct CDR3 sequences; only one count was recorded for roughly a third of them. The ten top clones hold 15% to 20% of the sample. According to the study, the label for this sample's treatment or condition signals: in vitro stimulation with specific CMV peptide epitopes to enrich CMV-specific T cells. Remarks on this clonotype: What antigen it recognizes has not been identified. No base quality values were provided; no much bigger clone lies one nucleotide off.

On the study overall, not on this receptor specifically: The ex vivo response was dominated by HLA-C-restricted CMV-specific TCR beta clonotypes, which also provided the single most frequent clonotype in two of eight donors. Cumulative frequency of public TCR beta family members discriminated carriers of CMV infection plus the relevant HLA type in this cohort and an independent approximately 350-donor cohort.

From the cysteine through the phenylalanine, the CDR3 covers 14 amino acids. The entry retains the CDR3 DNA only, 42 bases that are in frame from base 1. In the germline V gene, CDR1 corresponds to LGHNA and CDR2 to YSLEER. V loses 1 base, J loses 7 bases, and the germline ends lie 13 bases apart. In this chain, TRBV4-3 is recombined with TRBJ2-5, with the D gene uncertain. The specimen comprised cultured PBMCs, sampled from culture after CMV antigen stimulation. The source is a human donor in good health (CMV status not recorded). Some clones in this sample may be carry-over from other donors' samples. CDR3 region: CASSQGTGLRTQYF. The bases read TGCGCCAGCAGCCAAGGTACTGGTTTAAGGACCCAGTACTTC.